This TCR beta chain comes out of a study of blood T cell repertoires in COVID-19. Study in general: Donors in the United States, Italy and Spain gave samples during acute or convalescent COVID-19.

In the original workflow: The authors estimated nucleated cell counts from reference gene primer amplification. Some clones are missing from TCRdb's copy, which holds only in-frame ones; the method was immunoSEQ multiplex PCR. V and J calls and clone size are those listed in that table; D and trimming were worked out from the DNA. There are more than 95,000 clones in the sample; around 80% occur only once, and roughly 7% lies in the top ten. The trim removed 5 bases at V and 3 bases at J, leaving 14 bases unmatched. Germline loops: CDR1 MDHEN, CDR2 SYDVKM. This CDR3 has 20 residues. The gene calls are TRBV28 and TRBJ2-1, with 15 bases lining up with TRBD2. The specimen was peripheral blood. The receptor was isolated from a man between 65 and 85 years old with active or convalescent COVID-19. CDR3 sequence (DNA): TGTGCCAGCAGTCCCACCCCCGGGACTAGCGGGAGGAAGGGCTACAATGAGCAGTTCTTC. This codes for CASSPTPGTSGRKGYNEQFF.